This is a list of T cell receptor beta chains from one sample in a study of T cells in Graves' hyperthyroidism and ophthalmopathy. TCRdb called the multiplex PCR reads again in MiXCR, with one record for every CDR3 protein. The data hold 500,000 to 650,000 distinct CDR3 sequences, with less than 20% observed a single time. Sequenced input: blood. Source of these receptors: a man aged 40-55 years with Graves' ophthalmopathy. Each CDR3 is given with its conserved first and last residue. The D gene is left open where the match is weak. Part of the rows lack a size; the others show once, few, many or a class for expanded clones.

d_call	clone_size	v_call	j_call	cdr3_nt	cdr3_aa
.	.	TRBV19	TRBJ1-5	TGTGCCAGTAGTATCTTGGCAGGGGGCAATCAGCCCCAGCATTTT	CASSILAGGNQPQHF
.	.	TRBV2	TRBJ2-7	TGTGCCAGCAACTTACAAAGTTGGGACTACGAGCAGTACTTC	CASNLQSWDYEQYF
.	few	TRBV10-3	TRBJ1-1	TGTGCCAACGGGGACTGGGGCACTGAAGCTTTCTTT	CANGDWGTEAFF
TRBD2	.	TRBV6-1	TRBJ2-1	TGTGCCAGCAGTGAAACTCTGTTGACTAGCGGGGGGAGCAATGAGCAGTTCTTC	CASSETLLTSGGSNEQFF
.	.	TRBV2	TRBJ2-1	TGTGCCAGCAGTGAAAAACGAGACTACAATGAGCAGTTCTTC	CASSEKRDYNEQFF
TRBD1	few	TRBV20-1	TRBJ2-5	TGCGGGGACAGTTCTCAAGAGACCCAGTACTTC	CGDSSQETQYF
.	many	TRBV11-2	TRBJ2-1	TGTGCCAGCAGCAATAGCGGTGCCTACAATGAGCAGTTCTTC	CASSNSGAYNEQFF
.	.	TRBV11-3	TRBJ2-3	TGTGCCAGCAGCTTAGGGCAGGAAGGCACAGATACGCAGTATTTT	CASSLGQEGTDTQYF
TRBD1	.	TRBV20-1	TRBJ2-7	TGCAGTGCTGGCAAGACAGGGGCTATGTACGAGCAGTACTTC	CSAGKTGAMYEQYF
.	few	TRBV27	TRBJ1-2	TGTGCCAGCACCCCAGGGGACGACTATGGCTACACCTTC	CASTPGDDYGYTF
TRBD2	many	TRBV6-2/TRBV6-3	TRBJ2-3	TGTGCCAGCAGTAGATCTCCTAGCGGGACCCTTTCAGATACGCAGTATTTT	CASSRSPSGTLSDTQYF
TRBD2	.	TRBV5-1	TRBJ2-3	TGCGCCAGCAGCCGGGGACTAGCGGGAGGCACAGATACGCAGTATTTT	CASSRGLAGGTDTQYF
TRBD1	.	TRBV5-1	TRBJ2-7	TGCGCCAGCAGCCTGTACAGGGGTCACGAGCAGTACTTC	CASSLYRGHEQYF
.	.	TRBV6-1	TRBJ2-3	TGTGCCAGCAAGGAGGCAGACAGTCCCAGCACAGATACGCAGTATTTT	CASKEADSPSTDTQYF
TRBD1	many	TRBV6-1	TRBJ2-7	TGTGCCAGCACCATACAGGGGTCAACCTACGAGCAGTACTTC	CASTIQGSTYEQYF
TRBD1	.	TRBV6-1	TRBJ2-7	TGTGCCAGCGCCTTTCGACAGGGGGGCGAGCAGTACTTC	CASAFRQGGEQYF
TRBD1	.	TRBV20-1	TRBJ2-5	TGCAGTGCTAGAGATAGTTTCACCGGGACAGGGGGTTGGCAAGAGACCCAGTACTTC	CSARDSFTGTGGWQETQYF
TRBD1	many	TRBV6-5	TRBJ2-7	TGTGCCAGCAGCACCGGGACAGGGGCCTACGAGCAGTACTTC	CASSTGTGAYEQYF
.	.	TRBV7-9	TRBJ2-3	TGTGCCAGCAGTTCAAAAATAGGATTTCTAATGAACACAGATACGCAGTATTTT	CASSSKIGFLMNTDTQYF
.	.	TRBV7-6	TRBJ1-2	TGTGCCAGCAGCCACAGGGCCGAGATCGGCTACACCTTC	CASSHRAEIGYTF
.	few	TRBV3-1	TRBJ2-7	TGTGCCAGCAGCCCAGCCCTGGGACGTTCCAACGAGCAGTACTTC	CASSPALGRSNEQYF
.	few	TRBV3-1	TRBJ1-2	TGTGCCAGCAGCTCAAAGTCTAACTATGGCTACACCTTC	CASSSKSNYGYTF
TRBD1	many	TRBV11-2	TRBJ1-3	TGTGCCAGCAGCTCGCGCCTGGGACAGAGCTCTGGAAACACCATATATTTT	CASSSRLGQSSGNTIYF
.	few	TRBV10-3	TRBJ1-2	TGTGCCATCAGTGGACAAGCCTATGGCTACACCTTC	CAISGQAYGYTF
.	.	TRBV19	TRBJ1-2	TGTGCCAGTAGTGCCTCGAGATCCTATGGCTACACCTTC	CASSASRSYGYTF
.	.	TRBV9	TRBJ2-1	TGTGCCAGCAGCGTAGGGGGGGTATCTAATGAGCAGTTCTTC	CASSVGGVSNEQFF
TRBD1	few	TRBV28	TRBJ1-1	TGTGCCAGCAGTCTTAGTCCCGCAGGGGGTGTAGCTTTCTTT	CASSLSPAGGVAFF
TRBD2	many	TRBV5-1	TRBJ2-7	TGCGCCAGCAGCCTGGGACTAGCGTCGAACGAGCAGTACTTC	CASSLGLASNEQYF
.	few	TRBV3-1	TRBJ2-7	TGTGCCAGCAGCCAGGTGGGGGGGCTTTACGAGCAGTACTTC	CASSQVGGLYEQYF
.	many	TRBV27	TRBJ2-6	TGTGCCAGCAGTTTATACAGGGCTGGGGCCAACGTCCTGACTTTC	CASSLYRAGANVLTF
TRBD1	.	TRBV24-1	TRBJ2-1	TGTGCCACGCACTATACGGGGACAGGGTTTGCCCCGAGCTCCTACAATGAGCAGTTCTTC	CATHYTGTGFAPSSYNEQFF
.	.	TRBV20-1	TRBJ1-2	TGCAGTACGGAGAATCGCATTAACTATGGCTACACCTTC	CSTENRINYGYTF
.	few	TRBV7-6	TRBJ2-5	TGTGCCAGCAGCTTAGGGGGTGACGGTGCGGGGACCCAGTACTTC	CASSLGGDGAGTQYF
TRBD1	.	TRBV19	TRBJ2-7	TGTGCCAGTAGTAAACAGGGGGGCGGATCCTACGAGCAGCACTTC	CASSKQGGGSYEQHF
.	.	TRBV20-1	TRBJ1-5	TGCAGTGCTCTGGACGGACGCAATCAGCCCCAGCATTTT	CSALDGRNQPQHF
.	.	TRBV7-2	TRBJ2-7	TGTGCCAGCAGCTTAGATAACAGCTTAAGCTCCTACGAGCAGTACTTC	CASSLDNSLSSYEQYF
.	many	TRBV30	TRBJ1-5	TGTGCCTGGAGTGTAGGGGGGGCCATGAAGCCCCAGCATTTT	CAWSVGGAMKPQHF
.	many	TRBV27	TRBJ2-2	TGTGCCAGCTGGCGTCCGGGTACCGGGGAGCTGTTTTTT	CASWRPGTGELFF
.	few	TRBV20-1	TRBJ1-2	TGCAGTGCTAGATCGACCCCCGGGGACGGCTACACCTTC	CSARSTPGDGYTF
TRBD2	many	TRBV7-2	TRBJ2-3	TGTGCCAGCAGCCGAGGAGCGGGAGCTAGCGGCACAGATACGCAGTATTTT	CASSRGAGASGTDTQYF
TRBD2	many	TRBV12-3/TRBV12-4	TRBJ2-7	TGTGCCAGCAGTTTAGACGGGGGGAGGTACGAGCAGTACTTC	CASSLDGGRYEQYF
TRBD1	many	TRBV2	TRBJ2-7	TGTGCCAGCAGTGAAGGGATGGACAGGGCCGCTTACGAGCAGTACTTC	CASSEGMDRAAYEQYF
.	few	TRBV29-1	TRBJ2-5	TGCAGCGTTATAGTGCGTCAAGAGACCCAGTACTTC	CSVIVRQETQYF
.	many	TRBV7-3	TRBJ1-1	TGTGCCAGCGCCCTTGACGGGCGGAACACTGAAGCTTTCTTT	CASALDGRNTEAFF
.	few	TRBV15	TRBJ1-5	TGTGCCACCAGCAGAGATAGGGCGAAGGGGTACAATCAGCCCCAGCATTTT	CATSRDRAKGYNQPQHF
.	few	TRBV6-1	TRBJ2-7	TGTGCCAGCAGGAGTACTACCACCGGCGCCTACGAGCAGTACTTC	CASRSTTTGAYEQYF
.	.	TRBV28	TRBJ2-7	TGTGCCAGCAGTTTATCCGGCGGGACGGGGGAGCAGTACTTC	CASSLSGGTGEQYF
.	many	TRBV5-6	TRBJ2-1	TGTGCCAGCAGCCGGAAAGCAGAGCAGTTCTTC	CASSRKAEQFF
.	.	TRBV20-1	TRBJ2-1	TGCAGTGCTAGAGATTTAGGGGGATCCTACAATGAGCAGTTCTTC	CSARDLGGSYNEQFF
.	.	TRBV3-1	TRBJ2-5	TGTGCCAGCAGCCAAAACACCGAACCCCAAGAGACCCAGTACTTC	CASSQNTEPQETQYF
TRBD2	.	TRBV24-1	TRBJ2-1	TGTGCCACCAGCCCGGGGGGAGGCGTCCCCCAGTTCTTC	CATSPGGGVPQFF
.	many	TRBV6-1	TRBJ1-2	TGTGCCAGCAGCCCCCTTGGAGGGAACTATGGCTACACCTTC	CASSPLGGNYGYTF
.	few	TRBV18	TRBJ2-2	TGTGCCAGCTCACCCACCCGGGAAAGCACCGGGGAGCTGTTTTTT	CASSPTRESTGELFF